Listed below are T cell receptor beta chains from one sample, sequenced in a study of CD8 T cell repertoires and HIV-1 epitope variants. Here immunoSEQ multiplex PCR was the method, and the copy in TCRdb shows in-frame clones only, minus some. The sample includes about 2,600 clones, roughly 72% of them seen just once. Their cognate antigens are unknown. The sequencing input was cultured CD8+ T cells derived from PBMCs. The source of these receptors is a male donor with HIV. Each CDR3 is given with its conserved first and last residue. Each record gives: V gene, J gene, D gene, clone size, CDR3 DNA, CDR3 protein. A D gene is named only where the DNA matches it firmly. Only part of the rows carry a size: once, few, many, or a class if the clone is expanded.

TRBV28	TRBJ1-2	NA	NA	TGTGCCAGCAGTTCGGCGAGGGGCTACACCTTC	CASSSARGYTF
TRBV28	TRBJ2-7	TRBD1	NA	TGTGCCAGCAGTTTCAGGGGGACAGGGGGTCATACCTACGAGCAGTACTTC	CASSFRGTGGHTYEQYF
TRBV28	TRBJ1-5	NA	NA	TGTGCCAGCAGAAGGAGCAGGGATCAGCCCCAGCATTTT	CASRRSRDQPQHF
TRBV4-1	TRBJ1-1	NA	NA	TGCGCCAGCAGCCAGGTCGGGATGAACACTGAAGCTTTCTTT	CASSQVGMNTEAFF
TRBV14	TRBJ2-7	NA	NA	TGTGCCAGCAGCCAAGATGGGCAGAGTCAGTACTTC	CASSQDGQSQYF
TRBV6-4	TRBJ1-2	TRBD1	NA	TGTGCCAGCAGAGAGGACAGGGCCGGGCATGGCTATGGCTACACCTTC	CASREDRAGHGYGYTF
TRBV27	TRBJ2-4	NA	NA	TGTGCCAGCAGTTCCTCCGAGAGGGGCCAAAACATTCAGTACTTC	CASSSSERGQNIQYF
TRBV6-5	TRBJ1-2	NA	NA	TGTGCCAGCAGTTCCCCAGCAGGGACGGACTACACCTTC	CASSSPAGTDYTF
TRBV9	TRBJ1-1	NA	once	TGTGCCAGCAGCCCCTCCGGGGGGAACACTGAAGCTTTCTTT	CASSPSGGNTEAFF
TRBV28	TRBJ2-1	TRBD1	NA	TGTGCCAGCAGTTTGACAGGGGGCGAATACGAGCAGTTCTTC	CASSLTGGEYEQFF
TRBV28	TRBJ2-7	NA	NA	TGTGCCAGCAGTTGGATAGACAGTCCCTACGAGCAGTACTTC	CASSWIDSPYEQYF
TRBV18	TRBJ2-5	NA	NA	TGTGCCAGCTCACCAGTTGGAGAGACCCAGTACTTC	CASSPVGETQYF
TRBV4-3	TRBJ2-6	NA	NA	TGCGCCAGCAGCCAAGATTGGCAGGCCGGGGCCAACGTCCTGACTTTC	CASSQDWQAGANVLTF
TRBV7-6	TRBJ2-2	NA	NA	TGTGCCAGCAGCTTCTACTCATTTGAGAACGGGGAGCTGTTTTTT	CASSFYSFENGELFF
TRBV28	TRBJ1-2	NA	hyperexpanded	TGTGCCAGCGGCTTATATCCCTTGGACCTTAACTATGGCTACACCTTC	CASGLYPLDLNYGYTF
TRBV5-5	TRBJ2-2	NA	once	TGTGCCAGCAGCTTTGAGACCTCTTCCAAGGGGGAGCTGTTTTTT	CASSFETSSKGELFF
TRBV7-3	TRBJ1-1	NA	NA	TGTGCCAGCAGCCCACAGTACAACACTGAAGCTTTCTTT	CASSPQYNTEAFF
TRBV27	TRBJ2-7	NA	few	TGTGCCAGCAGCCCAGAAGGCAGGCTGTCCTACGAGCAGTACTTC	CASSPEGRLSYEQYF
TRBV19	TRBJ1-1	NA	NA	TGTGCCAGTAGTGATTACGGGGCTCTGAACACTGAAGCTTTCTTT	CASSDYGALNTEAFF
TRBV19	TRBJ2-4	NA	NA	TGTGCCAGTAGTATAGCGCAGACCCGGGCGGGGAACATTCAGTACTTC	CASSIAQTRAGNIQYF
TRBV5-6	TRBJ2-7	NA	NA	TGTGCCAGCAGCTTGGACAGCATGTACTACGAGCAGTACTTC	CASSLDSMYYEQYF
TRBV9	TRBJ2-3	NA	NA	TGTGCCAGCAGCGTAGGTCCTAGCAGAAGCACAGATACGCAGTATTTT	CASSVGPSRSTDTQYF
TRBV2	TRBJ2-1	NA	NA	TGTGCCAGCAGTGGGTTGGTTTCAGAGCAGTTCTTC	CASSGLVSEQFF
TRBV6-6	TRBJ2-7	NA	NA	TGTGCCAGCAGTTACTTCGGGGCCTACGAGCAGTACTTC	CASSYFGAYEQYF
TRBV7-2	TRBJ1-3	NA	NA	TGTGCCAGCAGCCCCCCCTCGGCCGGGACAGGAAACACCATATATTTT	CASSPPSAGTGNTIYF
TRBV18	TRBJ2-5	NA	NA	TGTGCCAGCTCACCATTCGCAGGGGCAGAAGAGACCCAGTACTTC	CASSPFAGAEETQYF
TRBV28	TRBJ2-6	TRBD1	NA	TGTGCCAGCCGCGGGACAGGGGGGTTTGGGGCCAACGTCCTGACTTTC	CASRGTGGFGANVLTF
TRBV2	TRBJ2-3	NA	NA	TGTGCCAGCAGTTGGACAGATACGCAGTATTTT	CASSWTDTQYF
TRBV19	TRBJ1-4	NA	once	TGTGCCAGTAGTTGGGCGTCTGAAAAACTGTTTTTT	CASSWASEKLFF
TRBV5-6	TRBJ1-6	NA	once	TGTGCCAGCAGCTTCCTCCAGGGCGTGAATTCACCCCTCCACTTT	CASSFLQGVNSPLHF